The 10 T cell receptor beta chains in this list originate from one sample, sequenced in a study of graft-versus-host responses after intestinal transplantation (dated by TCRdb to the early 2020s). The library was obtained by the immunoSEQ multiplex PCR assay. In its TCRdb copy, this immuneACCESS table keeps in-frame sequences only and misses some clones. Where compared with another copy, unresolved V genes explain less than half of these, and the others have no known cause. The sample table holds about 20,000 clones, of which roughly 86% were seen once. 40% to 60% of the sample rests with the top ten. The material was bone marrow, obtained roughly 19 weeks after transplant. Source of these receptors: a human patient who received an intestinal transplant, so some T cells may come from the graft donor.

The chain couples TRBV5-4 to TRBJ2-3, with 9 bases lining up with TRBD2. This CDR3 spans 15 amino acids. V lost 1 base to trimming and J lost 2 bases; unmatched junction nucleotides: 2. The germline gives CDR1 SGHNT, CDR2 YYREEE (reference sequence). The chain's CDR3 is CASSLRLADTDTQYF. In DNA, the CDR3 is TGTGCCAGCAGCTTGCGACTAGCGGACACAGATACGCAGTATTTT.

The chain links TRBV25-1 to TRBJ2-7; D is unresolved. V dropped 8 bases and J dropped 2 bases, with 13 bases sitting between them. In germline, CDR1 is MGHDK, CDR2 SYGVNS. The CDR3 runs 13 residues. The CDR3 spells CASWYGRAYEQYF. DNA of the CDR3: TGTGCCAGCTGGTATGGAAGGGCCTACGAGCAGTACTTC.

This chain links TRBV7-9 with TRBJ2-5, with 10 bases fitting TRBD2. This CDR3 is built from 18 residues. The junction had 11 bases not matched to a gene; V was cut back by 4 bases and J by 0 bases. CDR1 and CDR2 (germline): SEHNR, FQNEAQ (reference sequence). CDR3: CASSSQRGSGRNQETQYF. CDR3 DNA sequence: TGTGCCAGCAGCTCCCAACGGGGTAGCGGGAGGAACCAAGAGACCCAGTACTTC.

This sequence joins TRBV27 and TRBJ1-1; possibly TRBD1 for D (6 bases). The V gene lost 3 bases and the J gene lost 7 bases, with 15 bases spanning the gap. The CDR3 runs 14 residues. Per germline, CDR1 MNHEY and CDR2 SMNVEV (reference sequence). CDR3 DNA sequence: TGTGCCAGCAGTTTCGGGGGCCCTACCTTTGAAGCTTTCTTT. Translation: CASSFGGPTFEAFF.

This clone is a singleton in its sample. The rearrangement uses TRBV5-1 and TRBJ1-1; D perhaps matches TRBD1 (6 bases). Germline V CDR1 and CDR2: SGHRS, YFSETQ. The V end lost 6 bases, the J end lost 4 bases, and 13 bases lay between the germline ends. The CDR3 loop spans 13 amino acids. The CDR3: CASTRGGGTEAFF. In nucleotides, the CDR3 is TGCGCCAGCACCCGGGGAGGGGGCACTGAAGCTTTCTTT.

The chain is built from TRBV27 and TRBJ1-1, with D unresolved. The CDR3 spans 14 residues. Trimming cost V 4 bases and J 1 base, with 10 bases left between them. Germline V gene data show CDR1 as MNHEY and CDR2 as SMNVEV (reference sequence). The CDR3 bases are TGTGCCAGCAGTTCTCCCGGAGGGAACACTGAAGCTTTCTTT. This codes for CASSSPGGNTEAFF.

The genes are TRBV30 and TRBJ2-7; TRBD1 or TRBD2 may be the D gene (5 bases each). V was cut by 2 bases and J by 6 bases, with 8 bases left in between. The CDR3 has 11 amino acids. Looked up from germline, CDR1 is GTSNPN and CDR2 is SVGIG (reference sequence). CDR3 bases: TGTGCCTGGAGTTCGAGGGGCGAGCAGTACTTC. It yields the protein CAWSSRGEQYF.

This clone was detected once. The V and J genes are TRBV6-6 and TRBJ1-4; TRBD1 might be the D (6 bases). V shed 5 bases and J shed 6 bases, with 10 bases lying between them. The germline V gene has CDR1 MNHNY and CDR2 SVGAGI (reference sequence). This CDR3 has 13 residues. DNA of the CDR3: TGTGCCAGCAGTGCACAGGGTCATGAAAAACTGTTTTTT. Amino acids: CASSAQGHEKLFF.

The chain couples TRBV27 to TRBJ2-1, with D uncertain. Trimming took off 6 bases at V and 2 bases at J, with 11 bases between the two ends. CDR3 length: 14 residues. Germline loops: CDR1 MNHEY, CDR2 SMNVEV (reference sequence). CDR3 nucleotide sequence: TGTGCCAGCAGCCTACAAAGCACCTACAATGAGCAGTTCTTC. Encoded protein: CASSLQSTYNEQFF.

CDR3 protein: CASSIGQGAAGANVLTF. CDR3 DNA: TGTGCCAGTAGTATAGGGCAGGGGGCTGCCGGGGCCAACGTCCTGACTTTC. The chain uses TRBV19 and TRBJ2-6, with TRBD1 matching 8 bases. Germline CDR1 LNHDA, CDR2 SQIVND (reference sequence). CDR3 size: 17 residues. Losses at the gene ends were 1 base for V and 4 bases for J; bases not matched to a gene: 6.